Listed below are T cell receptor beta chains from one sample, sequenced in a study of PD-1 blockade in classical Hodgkin lymphoma. The assay was immunoSEQ multiplex PCR, and TCRdb's table has in-frame clones only and misses some. Of approximately 57,000 clones detected, under 95% appear once; the ten largest clones hold about 10%. The sample was peripheral blood mononuclear cells (PBMCs), taken before the second cycle of nivolumab. These receptors originate from a human donor with classical Hodgkin lymphoma. CDR3s include the opening cysteine and the closing phenylalanine or tryptophan. The D gene is left open where the match is weak. A clone size is listed for some rows: how often the clone was seen (once, few, many), or a class if it is expanded.

D gene: TRBD2
CDR3 length: 16
clone size: .
V gene: TRBV18
J gene: TRBJ2-7
CDR3 DNA: TGTGCCAGCTCACCGTACACAGGCGGGAGCTCCTACGAGCAGTACTTC
CDR3 protein: CASSPYTGGSSYEQYF

D gene: .
CDR3 length: 17
clone size: few
V gene: TRBV4-3
J gene: TRBJ2-7
CDR3 DNA: TGCGCCAGCAGCCAAAGTTCCCGGGACTCGGCCAGCTACGAGCAGTACTTC
CDR3 protein: CASSQSSRDSASYEQYF

D gene: TRBD2
CDR3 length: 15
clone size: .
V gene: TRBV28
J gene: TRBJ2-5
CDR3 DNA: TGTGCCAGCAGTCCACTAGCGGGAGATTGGGAGACCCAGTACTTC
CDR3 protein: CASSPLAGDWETQYF

D gene: TRBD1
CDR3 length: 14
clone size: .
V gene: TRBV6-5
J gene: TRBJ1-5
CDR3 DNA: TGTGCCAGCAGTTCAAACAGGGGGTCTCAGCCCCAGCATTTT
CDR3 protein: CASSSNRGSQPQHF

D gene: .
CDR3 length: 15
clone size: .
V gene: TRBV27
J gene: TRBJ2-1
CDR3 DNA: TGTGCCAGCACCCTCTTCGCTAGCACTGCTGCCGAGCAGTTCTTC
CDR3 protein: CASTLFASTAAEQFF

D gene: TRBD1
CDR3 length: 16
clone size: .
V gene: TRBV5-1
J gene: TRBJ1-3
CDR3 DNA: TGCGCCAGCAGCTTGGCACTTACAGGGGCTGGAAACACCATATATTTT
CDR3 protein: CASSLALTGAGNTIYF

D gene: TRBD1
CDR3 length: 18
clone size: once
V gene: TRBV5-1
J gene: TRBJ1-3
CDR3 DNA: TGCGCCAGCAGCTTGGAATTTACAGGGGGCAATTATGGAAACACCATATATTTT
CDR3 protein: CASSLEFTGGNYGNTIYF

D gene: TRBD2
CDR3 length: 16
clone size: .
V gene: TRBV10-1
J gene: TRBJ2-3
CDR3 DNA: TGCGCCAGCAGTGACGGACTAGCGGGAATCACAGATACGCAGTATTTT
CDR3 protein: CASSDGLAGITDTQYF

D gene: .
CDR3 length: 15
clone size: .
V gene: TRBV6-4
J gene: TRBJ2-7
CDR3 DNA: TGTGCCAGCCCTAAGTGGTTGAGGGCCCCCCACGAGCAGTACTTC
CDR3 protein: CASPKWLRAPHEQYF

D gene: .
CDR3 length: 14
clone size: .
V gene: TRBV27
J gene: TRBJ1-6
CDR3 DNA: TGTGCCAGCAGTTTAGAGGGATTCAATTCACCCCTCCACTTT
CDR3 protein: CASSLEGFNSPLHF

D gene: TRBD2
CDR3 length: 16
clone size: once
V gene: TRBV19
J gene: TRBJ2-5
CDR3 DNA: TGTGCCAGTAGTATAGCTGGACTAGGAATGCAAGAGACCCAGTACTTC
CDR3 protein: CASSIAGLGMQETQYF

D gene: .
CDR3 length: 13
clone size: .
V gene: TRBV14
J gene: TRBJ2-1
CDR3 DNA: TGTGCCAGCAGCCCGGGACTGACGAATGAGCAGTTCTTC
CDR3 protein: CASSPGLTNEQFF

D gene: .
CDR3 length: 18
clone size: .
V gene: TRBV7-3
J gene: TRBJ2-1
CDR3 DNA: TGTGCCAGCAGCTTAATTGCGGTGACTCTCAGCTCCTACAATGAGCAGTTCTTC
CDR3 protein: CASSLIAVTLSSYNEQFF

D gene: TRBD2
CDR3 length: 18
clone size: .
V gene: TRBV4-1
J gene: TRBJ2-7
CDR3 DNA: TGCGCCAGCAGCCAAGGGGAGGGTACTAGCGGGAGGCTCGGCGGGCAGTACTTC
CDR3 protein: CASSQGEGTSGRLGGQYF

D gene: TRBD2
CDR3 length: 16
clone size: .
V gene: TRBV11-2
J gene: TRBJ2-1
CDR3 DNA: TGTGCCAGCAGCTTAGACATGGGGACTATCAGTACTGAGCAGTTCTTC
CDR3 protein: CASSLDMGTISTEQFF

D gene: .
CDR3 length: 16
clone size: .
V gene: TRBV18
J gene: TRBJ1-3
CDR3 DNA: TGTGCCAGCTCACACACACCCGGGACAACTGGAAACACCATATATTTT
CDR3 protein: CASSHTPGTTGNTIYF

D gene: .
CDR3 length: 15
clone size: .
V gene: TRBV7-9
J gene: TRBJ2-1
CDR3 DNA: TGTGCCAGCAGCTCCGCGGTAGGCTCCTACAATGAGCAGTTCTTC
CDR3 protein: CASSSAVGSYNEQFF